One and the same sample provided the 18 T cell receptor beta chains below, sequenced in a study of vaccination effects on CD4 cells after COVID-19. Having been cultured for ten to eleven days, the cells underwent CD4+ T cell isolation. This individual contracted SARS-CoV-2 between March and December 2020, as verified by PCR. Participants were given two doses of BNT162b2 or mRNA-1273 vaccine. The assay was immunoSEQ multiplex PCR, and TCRdb's table has in-frame clones only and misses some. There are tens of thousands of clones in the sample; 76% occur only once, and approximately 3.8% lies in the top ten. For these receptors, no antigen is known. The specimen was CD4+ T cells from PBMCs cultured without peptide, collected after COVID-19 vaccination. Every receptor here comes from a human donor who had a prior SARS-CoV-2 infection.

The gene calls are TRBV3-1 (or the pseudogene TRBV3-2) and TRBJ1-5; 12 nucleotides match TRBD1. Germline CDR1 LGHDT, CDR2 YNNKEL (reference sequence). There are 13 residues in the CDR3. V shed 5 bases and J 7 bases; nucleotides not matched to a gene: 0. In DNA form, the CDR3 reads TGTGCCAGCAGCGGGACAGGGGGCCAGCCCCAGCATTTT. This gives the protein CASSGTGGQPQHF.

This clone showed up just once. This chain links TRBV6-5 with TRBJ1-2, with 9 bases aligning to TRBD1. The V gene's germline CDR1 is MNHEY and CDR2 SVGAGI. V lost 5 bases and J lost 12; bases outside the gene matches: 7. The CDR3 length is 12 residues. The CDR3: CASSPGQGRNTF. In nucleotides, the CDR3 is TGTGCCAGCAGTCCGGGACAGGGTCGGAACACCTTC.

The chain couples TRBV20-1 to TRBJ1-2, with no clear D. The V end was cut by 5 bases, the J end by 4 bases, with 8 bases between. This CDR3 comprises 11 residues. The germline V gene encodes CDR1 DFQATT and CDR2 SNEGSKA (reference sequence). This CDR3 reads CSAWTRYGYTF. The CDR3 DNA sequence: TGCAGTGCTTGGACCCGCTATGGCTACACCTTC.

As regards this clone: At one of its ends the junction is not consistent with the germline gene, which may arise from a read error. The V and J genes are TRBV2 and TRBJ2-7, with a weak D call TRBD1 (6 bases). Germline-derived CDR1 and CDR2 are SNHLY and FYNNEI. CDR3 size: 12 residues. CDR3 protein: CASNEQGYEQYF. Written as DNA, the CDR3 is TGTGCCAGCAATGAACAGGGTTACGAGCAGTACTTC.

CDR3 bases: TGTGCCAGCAGCGGAGAACCAGGGAACTATGGCTACACCTTC. Translating it yields CASSGEPGNYGYTF. The chain is built from TRBV9 and TRBJ1-2, with a weak D call TRBD1 (5 bases). Germline V gene sequence: CDR1 SGDLS, CDR2 YYNGEE. Trimming took off 3 bases at V and 2 bases at J, with 11 bases between the two ends. This CDR3 contains 14 residues. Supplemented by reference TRBV9 and TRBJ1-2, the full variable domain reads DSGVTQTPKHLITATGQRVTLRCSPRSGDLSVYWYQQSLDQGLQFLIQYYNGEERAKGNILERFSAQQFPDLHSELNLSSLELGDSALYFCASSGEPGNYGYTFGSGTRLTVV.

The rearrangement joins TRBV14 to TRBJ1-2; 9 bases fit TRBD1. The germline gives CDR1 SGHDN, CDR2 FVKESK. The CDR3 runs to 15 residues. Unmatched junction bases numbered 9, after V lost 4 bases and J lost 6 bases. This CDR3 reads CASSLISGTGNGYTF. The CDR3, as DNA: TGTGCCAGCAGCCTTATCTCCGGGACAGGGAATGGCTACACCTTC.

V and J are TRBV9 and TRBJ2-3, with D unclear. V shed 4 bases and J shed 0 bases, with 9 bases lying between them. The CDR3 length is 14 residues. Germline V lookup: CDR1 SGDLS, CDR2 YYNGEE. The CDR3 spells CASSRQLSTDTQYF. Here the CDR3 DNA reads TGTGCCAGCAGCAGGCAGTTGAGCACAGATACGCAGTATTTT.

This chain joins TRBV7-9 and TRBJ2-7; weak D call: TRBD1 (6 bases). With 1 base removed from V and 0 bases from J, the gap between germline ends came to 19 bases. There are 18 residues in the CDR3. Germline CDR1 is SEHNR and CDR2 is FQNEAQ (reference sequence). CDR3 region: CASSLVRDNLGSSYEQYF. The DNA for the CDR3 is TGTGCCAGCAGCTTAGTTAGGGACAACTTGGGGAGCTCCTACGAGCAGTACTTC. Complete variable domain (other parts from reference TRBV7-9 and TRBJ2-7): DTGVSQNPRHKITKRGQNVTFRCDPISEHNRLYWYRQTLGQGPEFLTYFQNEAQLEKSRLLSDRFSAERPKGSFSTLEIQRTEQGDSAMYLCASSLVRDNLGSSYEQYFGPGTRLTVT.

The chain links TRBV2 to TRBJ1-1; the D is unclear. Germline V gives CDR1 SNHLY, CDR2 FYNNEI. Trimming removed 2 bases from V and 1 base from J, with 11 bases in between. CDR3 length: 15 residues. CDR3 protein: CASSELGTRNTEAFF. CDR3 coding DNA: TGTGCCAGCAGTGAACTGGGCACCAGGAACACTGAAGCTTTCTTT.

This chain joins TRBV18 and TRBJ2-1; 13 bases agree with TRBD2. V lost 6 bases to trimming and J lost 7 bases; unmatched junction nucleotides: 6. The CDR3 spans 15 residues. The V gene's germline CDR1 is KGHSH and CDR2 LQKENI. CDR3 nucleotides: TGTGCCAGCTCCCTGGGACTAGCGGGGATAAATGAGCAGTTCTTC. Protein sequence: CASSLGLAGINEQFF.

J is TRBJ1-1 and V is TRBV7-6; the D gene is possibly TRBD1 (6 bases). V dropped 4 bases and J dropped 1 base, with 13 bases sitting between them. Germline assignment: CDR1 SGHVS and CDR2 FNYEAQ. CDR3 length: 15 residues. Here the CDR3 reads CASSWSGGANTEAFF. Written as DNA, the CDR3 is TGTGCCAGCAGCTGGTCGGGGGGGGCGAACACTGAAGCTTTCTTT.

The chain carries TRBV5-1 and TRBJ2-1, with a tentative D call TRBD2 (5 bases). Trimming left V 4 bases short and J 0 bases short, with 11 bases between. Germline V lookup: CDR1 SGHRS, CDR2 YFSETQ. This CDR3 is 15 amino acids long. The CDR3 DNA is TGCGCCAGCAGCGGAGGACTGTACTCCTACAATGAGCAGTTCTTC. This encodes CASSGGLYSYNEQFF. Full variable domain (missing parts from reference TRBV5-1 and TRBJ2-1): KAGVTQTPRYLIKTRGQQVTLSCSPISGHRSVSWYQQTPGQGLQFLFEYFSETQRNKGNFPGRFSGRQFSNSRSEMNVSTLELGDSALYLCASSGGLYSYNEQFFGPGTRLTVL.

The J gene is TRBJ1-1, the V gene TRBV6-5, with D possibly matching TRBD1 (6 bases). The CDR3 totals 13 residues. CDR1 and CDR2 from the germline V gene are MNHEY and SVGAGI. Trimming took 6 bases from V and 3 from J, leaving 11 bases between them. The CDR3 spells CASRTGLHTEAFF. CDR3 nucleotides: TGTGCCAGCAGAACAGGGTTGCACACTGAAGCTTTCTTT.

The chain has TRBV2 and TRBJ2-5; 8 bases line up with TRBD2. There are 14 residues in the CDR3. Losses at the gene ends were 0 bases for V and 5 bases for J; bases not matched to a gene: 2. Germline-derived CDR1 and CDR2 are SNHLY and FYNNEI. DNA of the CDR3: TGTGCCAGCAGTGAAGCTAGCGGGGACGAGACCCAGTACTTC. Its protein product is CASSEASGDETQYF.

This sequence joins TRBV7-9 and TRBJ1-5, with unresolved D. This CDR3 region has 16 residues. Germline V gives CDR1 SEHNR, CDR2 FQNEAQ (reference sequence). Trimming removed 5 bases from V and 0 bases from J, with 14 bases in between. The CDR3 DNA reads TGTGCCAGCAGCCCTAGGGATTGGAATAGCAATCAGCCCCAGCATTTT. This encodes CASSPRDWNSNQPQHF.

This chain links TRBV24-1 with TRBJ2-3; 8 nucleotides align to TRBD1. The CDR3 runs 16 residues. Germline V gene data show CDR1 as KGHDR and CDR2 as SFDVKD. The V gene end was trimmed by 0 bases and the J gene end by 6 bases; junction bases not matched to a gene: 7. In DNA form, the CDR3 reads TGTGCCACCAGTGATTTGCCCGGGACAGGAAGGGATACGCAGTATTTT. Residues: CATSDLPGTGRDTQYF.

This chain uses TRBV11-3 with TRBJ1-3; D not certain. V was pared by 2 bases and J by 0 bases, with 2 bases between. CDR3 length: 13 amino acids. Per the germline V gene, CDR1 is SGHNT and CDR2 is YENEEA. CDR3 sequence: CASSLISGNTIYF. CDR3 coding DNA: TGTGCCAGCAGCTTAATCTCTGGAAACACCATATATTTT.

The chain joins TRBV28 to TRBJ2-3, with D perhaps matching TRBD1 or TRBD2 (6 bases each). Germline CDR1 and CDR2: MDHEN and SYDVKM. Trimming took 8 bases from V and 2 from J, leaving 11 bases between them. This CDR3 has 13 residues. The CDR3 protein is CASLRDTTDTQYF. For the CDR3, the DNA is TGTGCCAGCCTGCGGGACACCACAGATACGCAGTATTTT.